Shown below are 11 T cell receptor beta chains from a single sample sequenced in a study of post-analysis software for immune sequencing data (dated by TCRdb to between 2015 and 2016). Results and caveats for the whole study, not just this receptor: Patients showed significantly higher frequencies than controls for roughly 5 TRBV segments, among them TRBV5-6, TRBV5-1 and TRBV20-1.

Which antigens these TCRs recognize remains unknown. The library was produced with PCR. The run used an Illumina HiSeq 2500. Unique molecular identifiers were incorporated into TCR beta cDNA libraries to reduce PCR and sequencing biases. The raw public reads went through TCRdb reprocessing: fastp at Q25, MiXCR clone calling, in-frame beta chains kept. Identical CDR3 proteins give one entry, which carries the most common genes and DNA. The sample contains about 540,000 distinct CDR3 sequences, roughly 34% of them found a single time. Around 6.1% of the sample goes to the ten largest clones. Source material: blood. These receptors all come from a girl under 18 with multiple sclerosis.

The V call is TRBV18, the J call TRBJ2-1; 8 bases agree with TRBD2. Germline V lookup: CDR1 KGHSH, CDR2 LQKENI. V gave up 4 bases and J gave up 6 bases; unmatched junction bases: 11. The CDR3 sequence is 16 residues long. CDR3 loop: CASSLPGLVRSNEQFF. As DNA, the CDR3 is TGTGCCAGCTCACTTCCGGGACTAGTAAGGAGCAATGAGCAGTTCTTC.

This clonotype was detected only a few times. The chain combines TRBV24-1 with TRBJ2-3; D call uncertain. Germline V lookup: CDR1 KGHDR, CDR2 SFDVKD. CDR3 length: 16 amino acids. V was clipped by 4 bases and J by 1 base, with 14 bases between them. The CDR3 sequence is CATSEPSRFGTDTQYF. CDR3 nucleotide sequence: TGTGCCACCAGTGAACCGTCACGATTCGGCACAGATACGCAGTATTTT.

This rearrangement joins TRBV10-3 to TRBJ2-1, with D possibly being TRBD1 (5 bases). From germline, CDR1 is ENHRY and CDR2 SYGVKD. V lost 0 bases and J 8 bases, leaving 11 bases between the germline ends. The CDR3 is 14 amino acids. The CDR3 coding sequence is TGTGCCATCAGTGAGTCGGCAGGGTGGGATGAGCAGTTCTTC. It codes for CAISESAGWDEQFF.

The rearrangement uses TRBV12-3 or TRBV12-4 and TRBJ2-5; D may be TRBD2 (6 bases). V was shortened by 6 bases and J by 2 bases, with 16 bases between the two germline ends. The CDR3 is 15 amino acids. Written as DNA, the CDR3 is TGTGCCAGCAGCTCCACTAGCTTGGGTCAAGAGACCCAGTACTTC. It is translated as CASSSTSLGQETQYF.

This chain uses TRBV4-1 with TRBJ2-7; D is ambiguous. The CDR3 extends over 14 amino acids. Germline loops: CDR1 MGHRA, CDR2 YSYEKL. The ends were cut back, 4 bases at V and 2 bases at J, with 12 bases in the middle. In DNA, the CDR3 is TGCGCCAGCAGCCGACCCCAGGATACCTACGAGCAGTACTTC. Its translation: CASSRPQDTYEQYF.

This chain links TRBV20-1 with TRBJ1-1; 8 nucleotides match TRBD1. V was clipped by 3 bases and J by 1 base; unmatched bases: 7. Germline V gene sequence: CDR1 DFQATT, CDR2 SNEGSKA (reference sequence). The CDR3 loop spans 15 amino acids. The CDR3 DNA sequence: TGCAGTGCTAGTTGGACAGGGCGGGAGAACACTGAAGCTTTCTTT. It encodes CSASWTGRENTEAFF.

This clonotype showed up just a few times. The V gene is TRBV20-1, the J gene TRBJ2-3; 12 nucleotides agree with TRBD2. This CDR3 is 15 amino acids long. The junction had 4 bases not matched to a gene; V was cut back by 0 bases and J by 6 bases. Germline lookup yields CDR1 DFQATT and CDR2 SNEGSKA (reference sequence). The CDR3 DNA follows: TGCAGTGCTAGAGATCCCGGGACTAGCGGGGATACGCAGTATTTT. Translation: CSARDPGTSGDTQYF.

The V call is TRBV6-5, the J call TRBJ1-2; 7 bases map to TRBD1. The CDR3 loop spans 13 amino acids. In germline, CDR1 is MNHEY, CDR2 SVGAGI. Germline trimming cut 6 bases from V and 8 bases from J; bases unmatched to any gene: 9. In nucleotides, the CDR3 is TGTGCCAGCAGGTCGGACAGGAGAAGCGGCTACACCTTC. Amino acid sequence: CASRSDRRSGYTF.

The chain has TRBV20-1 and TRBJ2-5; either TRBD1 or TRBD2 may fit D (6 bases each). Per the germline V gene, CDR1 is DFQATT and CDR2 is SNEGSKA (reference sequence). This CDR3 comprises 14 residues. The V end was cut by 2 bases, the J end by 4 bases, with 14 bases between. The CDR3 sequence is CSARLQGGGETQYF. DNA for the CDR3: TGCAGTGCTAGATTGCAAGGGGGAGGAGAGACCCAGTACTTC.

This clonotype was counted once. In nucleotides, the CDR3 is TGTGCCAGCAGATTCGGGACACGGAACACCGGGGAGCTGTTTTTT. Translating gives CASRFGTRNTGELFF. The chain uses TRBV7-2 and TRBJ2-2; D may be TRBD1 (6 bases). This CDR3 spans 15 amino acids. Germline V lookup: CDR1 SGHTA, CDR2 FQGNSA. The V gene lost 6 bases and the J gene lost 1 base, with 12 bases spanning the gap.

The chain uses TRBV7-9 and TRBJ2-7, with a tentative D call TRBD1 (6 bases). The ends were cut back, 2 bases at V and 3 bases at J, with 14 bases in the middle. Germline V gene lookup returns CDR1 SEHNR and CDR2 FQNEAQ (reference sequence). There are 15 residues in the CDR3. The CDR3 DNA reads as TGTGCCAGCAGCTTAATCAACAGGGATCTCTACGAGCAGTACTTC. It yields the protein CASSLINRDLYEQYF.